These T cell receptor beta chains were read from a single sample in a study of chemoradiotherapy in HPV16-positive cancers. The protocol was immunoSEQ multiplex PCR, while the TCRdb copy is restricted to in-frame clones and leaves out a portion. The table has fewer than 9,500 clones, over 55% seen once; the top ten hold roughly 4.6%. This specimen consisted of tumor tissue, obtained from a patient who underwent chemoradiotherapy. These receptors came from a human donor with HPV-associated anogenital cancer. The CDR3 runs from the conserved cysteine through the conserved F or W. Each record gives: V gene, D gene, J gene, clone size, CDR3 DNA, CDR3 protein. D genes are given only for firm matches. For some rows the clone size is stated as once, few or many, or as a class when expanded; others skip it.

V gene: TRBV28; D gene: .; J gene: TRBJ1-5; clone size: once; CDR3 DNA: TGTGCCAGCAGTTTTGGACAAGATAATCAGCCCCAGCATTTT; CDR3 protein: CASSFGQDNQPQHF
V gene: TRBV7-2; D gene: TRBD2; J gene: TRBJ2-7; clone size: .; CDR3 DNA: TGTGCCAGCAGCTTTAGCGGGGGGCCGGCGGGCGGTTACGAGCAGTACTTC; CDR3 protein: CASSFSGGPAGGYEQYF
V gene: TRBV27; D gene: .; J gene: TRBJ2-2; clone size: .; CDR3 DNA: TGTGCCAGCCACCACGGAGGGGCGTCCGGGGAGCTGTTTTTT; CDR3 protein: CASHHGGASGELFF
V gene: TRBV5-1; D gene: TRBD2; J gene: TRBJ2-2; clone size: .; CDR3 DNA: TGCGCCAGCAGCAGGGGGACTAGCGACACCGGGGAGCTGTTTTTT; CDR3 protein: CASSRGTSDTGELFF
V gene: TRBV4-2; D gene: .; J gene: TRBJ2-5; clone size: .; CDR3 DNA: TGTGCCAGCAGCCAAGGGCAGACAGGAGGGTCGACCCAGTACTTC; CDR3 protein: CASSQGQTGGSTQYF
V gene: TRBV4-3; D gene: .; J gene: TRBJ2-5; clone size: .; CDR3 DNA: TGCGCCAGCAGCCAAGAACGGGGTAACCAAGAGACCCAGTACTTC; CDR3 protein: CASSQERGNQETQYF
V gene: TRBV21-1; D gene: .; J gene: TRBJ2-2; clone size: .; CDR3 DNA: TGTGCCAGCAGCCCTGTCCAGGGGGGGCCGGACACCGGGGAGCTGTTTTTT; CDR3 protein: CASSPVQGGPDTGELFF
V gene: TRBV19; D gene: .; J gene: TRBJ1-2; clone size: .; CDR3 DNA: TGTGCCAGCGCAGGGGTTTCGGGAGGCTACACCTTC; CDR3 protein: CASAGVSGGYTF
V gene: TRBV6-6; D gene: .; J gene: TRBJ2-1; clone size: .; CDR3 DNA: TGTGCCAGCAGTTACGTTGACGGGTCCTACAATGAGCAGTTCTTC; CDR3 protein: CASSYVDGSYNEQFF
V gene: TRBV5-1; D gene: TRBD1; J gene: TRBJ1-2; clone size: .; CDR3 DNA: TGCGCCAGCAGCTTGGCGGGGACAGCTGGCTACACCTTC; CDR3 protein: CASSLAGTAGYTF
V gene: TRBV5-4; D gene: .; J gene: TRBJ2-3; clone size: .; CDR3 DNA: TGTGCCAGCAGCCTCCGCGGGCCTCTCACAGATACGCAGTATTTT; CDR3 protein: CASSLRGPLTDTQYF
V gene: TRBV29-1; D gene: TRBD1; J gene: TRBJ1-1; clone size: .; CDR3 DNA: TGCAGCGTTGGGACAGGGAACACTGAAGCTTTCTTT; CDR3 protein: CSVGTGNTEAFF
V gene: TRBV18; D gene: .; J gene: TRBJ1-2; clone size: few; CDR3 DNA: TGTGCCAGCTCCGACGACAGCTCCGGCTACACCTTC; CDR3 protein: CASSDDSSGYTF
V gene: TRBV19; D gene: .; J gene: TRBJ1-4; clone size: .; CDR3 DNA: TGTGCCAGTAGTATAGAGGGTGCTAATGAAAAACTGTTTTTT; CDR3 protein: CASSIEGANEKLFF
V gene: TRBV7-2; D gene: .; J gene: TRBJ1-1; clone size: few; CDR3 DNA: TGTGCCAGCAGCTTATTCAGGGAAGCTTTCTTT; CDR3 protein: CASSLFREAFF
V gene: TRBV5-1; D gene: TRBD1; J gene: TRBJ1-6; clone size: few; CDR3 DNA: TGCGCCAGCAGCCCGCACGACAGGGGCGATAATTCACCCCTCCACTTT; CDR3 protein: CASSPHDRGDNSPLHF
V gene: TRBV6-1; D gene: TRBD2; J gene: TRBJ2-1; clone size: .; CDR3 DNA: TGTGCCAGCAGTGAAGTTGTAGCGGGAGCTAGGGAGCAGTTCTTC; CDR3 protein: CASSEVVAGAREQFF
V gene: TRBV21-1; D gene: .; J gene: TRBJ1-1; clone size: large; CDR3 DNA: TGTGCCAGCAGCACGCGTGAAGCTTTCTTT; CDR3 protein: CASSTREAFF
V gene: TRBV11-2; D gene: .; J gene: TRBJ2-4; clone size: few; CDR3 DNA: TGTGCCAGCAGCTTAGAGGGGCGGTTGGGCAGCGGCCTAGCCAAAAACATTCAGTACTTC; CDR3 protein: CASSLEGRLGSGLAKNIQYF
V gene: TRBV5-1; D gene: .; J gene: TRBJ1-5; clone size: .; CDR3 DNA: TGCGCCAGCAGCTTGGAGGGAAGGGATCAGCCCCAGCATTTT; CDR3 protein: CASSLEGRDQPQHF